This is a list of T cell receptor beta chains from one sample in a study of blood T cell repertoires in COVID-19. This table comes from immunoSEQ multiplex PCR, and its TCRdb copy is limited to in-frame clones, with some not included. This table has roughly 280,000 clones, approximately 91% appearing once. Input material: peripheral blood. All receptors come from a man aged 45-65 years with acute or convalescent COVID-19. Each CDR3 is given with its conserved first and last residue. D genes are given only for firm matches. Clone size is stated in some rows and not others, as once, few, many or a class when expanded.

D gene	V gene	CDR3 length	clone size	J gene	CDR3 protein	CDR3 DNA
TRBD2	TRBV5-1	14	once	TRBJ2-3	CASSPGLAADTQYF	TGCGCCAGCAGCCCGGGACTAGCTGCAGATACGCAGTATTTT
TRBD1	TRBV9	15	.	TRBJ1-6	CASSATGARNSPLHF	TGTGCCAGCAGCGCCACAGGGGCGCGGAATTCACCCCTCCACTTT
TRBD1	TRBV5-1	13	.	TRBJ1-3	CASTEQGRNTIYF	TGCGCCAGCACCGAACAGGGGAGGAACACCATATATTTT
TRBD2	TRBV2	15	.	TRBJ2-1	CASSVGLAGANEQFF	TGTGCCAGCAGTGTGGGACTAGCGGGGGCCAATGAGCAGTTCTTC
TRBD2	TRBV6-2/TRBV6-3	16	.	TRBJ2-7	CASSYGLAGGSYEQYF	TGTGCCAGCAGTTACGGGCTAGCGGGGGGGTCCTACGAGCAGTACTTC
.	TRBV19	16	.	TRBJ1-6	CASRWDTSSYNSPLHF	TGTGCCAGTAGGTGGGACACGAGCTCCTATAATTCACCCCTCCACTTT
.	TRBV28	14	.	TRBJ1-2	CASSPNLLGYDYTF	TGTGCCAGCAGTCCAAATCTCCTAGGTTATGACTACACCTTC
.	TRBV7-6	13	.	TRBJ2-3	CASSLGATDTQYF	TGTGCCAGCAGCTTAGGGGCGACAGATACGCAGTATTTT
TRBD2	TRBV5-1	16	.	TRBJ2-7	CASSPGRLADDYEQYF	TGCGCCAGCAGCCCGGGTAGACTAGCGGACGATTACGAGCAGTACTTC
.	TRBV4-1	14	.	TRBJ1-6	CASSQMGGNSPLHF	TGCGCCAGCAGCCAAATGGGGGGTAATTCACCCCTCCACTTT
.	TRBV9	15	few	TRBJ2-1	CASSARDFGYNEQFF	TGTGCCAGCAGCGCCCGGGACTTCGGATACAATGAGCAGTTCTTC
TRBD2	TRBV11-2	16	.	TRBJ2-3	CASRRLSGGHTDTQYF	TGTGCCAGCAGAAGACTTAGCGGGGGACACACAGATACGCAGTATTTT
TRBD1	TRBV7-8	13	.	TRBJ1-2	CASSTDRNYGYTF	TGTGCCAGCAGCACGGACAGGAACTATGGCTACACCTTC
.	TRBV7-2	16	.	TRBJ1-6	CASSLMWSSYNSPLHF	TGTGCCAGCAGCTTGATGTGGAGCTCCTATAATTCACCCCTCCACTTT
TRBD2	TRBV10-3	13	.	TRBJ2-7	CAISDGLAHEQYF	TGTGCCATCAGTGACGGACTAGCTCACGAGCAGTACTTC
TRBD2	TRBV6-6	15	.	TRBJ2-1	CASSYWGTTDNEQFF	TGTGCCAGCAGTTACTGGGGGACTACCGACAATGAGCAGTTCTTC
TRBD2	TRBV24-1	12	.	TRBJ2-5	CATGGEGETQYF	TGTGCCACCGGTGGGGAGGGGGAGACCCAGTACTTC
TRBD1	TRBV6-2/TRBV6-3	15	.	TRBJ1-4	CASSLLQGEDEKLFF	TGTGCCAGCAGTTTACTCCAGGGGGAAGATGAAAAACTGTTTTTT
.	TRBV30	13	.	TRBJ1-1	CAWSVTGYTEAFF	TGTGCCTGGAGTGTGACAGGTTACACTGAAGCTTTCTTT
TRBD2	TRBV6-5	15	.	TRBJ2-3	CASSRWGGITDTQYF	TGTGCCAGCAGCCGATGGGGGGGGATCACAGATACGCAGTATTTT
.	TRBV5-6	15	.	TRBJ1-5	CASSLQGLVYQPQHF	TGTGCCAGCAGTTTGCAGGGGCTAGTGTATCAGCCCCAGCATTTT
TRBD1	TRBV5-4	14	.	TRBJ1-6	CASSWDRGNSPLHF	TGTGCCAGCAGCTGGGACAGGGGGAATTCACCCCTCCACTTT
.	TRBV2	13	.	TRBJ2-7	CASSGRDSYEQYF	TGTGCCAGCAGTGGCCGGGACTCCTACGAGCAGTACTTC
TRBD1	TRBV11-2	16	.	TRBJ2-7	CASSTNPGQGIYEQYF	TGTGCCAGCAGCACAAATCCGGGACAGGGCATCTACGAGCAGTACTTC
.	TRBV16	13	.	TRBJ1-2	CASSTGVNYGYTF	TGTGCCAGCAGCACCGGGGTTAACTATGGCTACACCTTC
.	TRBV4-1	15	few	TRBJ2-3	CASSHSGTSTDTQYF	TGCGCCAGCAGCCACTCCGGGACTAGCACAGATACGCAGTATTTT
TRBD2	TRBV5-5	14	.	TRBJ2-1	CASTGLAAYNEQFF	TGTGCCAGCACCGGACTAGCGGCCTACAATGAGCAGTTCTTC
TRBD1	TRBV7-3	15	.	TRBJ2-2	CASSLDRPNTGELFF	TGTGCCAGCAGCTTGGACAGGCCGAACACCGGGGAGCTGTTTTTT
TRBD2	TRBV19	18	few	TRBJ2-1	CASSSRAGGQHNYNEQFF	TGTGCCAGTAGTTCTAGGGCGGGGGGCCAACACAACTACAATGAGCAGTTCTTC
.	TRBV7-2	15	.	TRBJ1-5	CASSYRWGGNQPQHF	TGTGCCAGCAGCTACAGGTGGGGGGGCAATCAGCCCCAGCATTTT
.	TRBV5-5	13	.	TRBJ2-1	CASSLELEVEQFF	TGTGCCAGCAGCTTGGAACTAGAGGTTGAGCAGTTCTTC
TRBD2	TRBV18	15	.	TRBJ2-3	CASSPLGGGMDTQYF	TGTGCCAGCTCACCACTTGGCGGGGGGATGGATACGCAGTATTTT
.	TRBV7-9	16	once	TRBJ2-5	CASTSFLLGGQETQYF	TGTGCCAGCACCTCTTTCCTCCTTGGGGGGCAAGAGACCCAGTACTTC
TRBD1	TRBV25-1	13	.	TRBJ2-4	CASSEGQGGIQYF	TGTGCCAGCAGTGAGGGACAGGGGGGCATTCAGTACTTC
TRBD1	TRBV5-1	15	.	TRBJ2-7	CASSLLGQLSGEQYF	TGCGCCAGCAGCTTATTGGGACAGTTGTCTGGCGAGCAGTACTTC
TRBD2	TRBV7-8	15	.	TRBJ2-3	CASSLGVTSGGTQYF	TGTGCCAGCAGCTTAGGAGTTACTAGCGGGGGAACGCAGTATTTT
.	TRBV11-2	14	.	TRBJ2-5	CASSLNTVQETQYF	TGTGCCAGCAGCTTAAATACGGTTCAAGAGACCCAGTACTTC
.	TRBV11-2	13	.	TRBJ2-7	CASSLHTSYEQYF	TGTGCCAGCAGCTTACACACATCCTACGAGCAGTACTTC
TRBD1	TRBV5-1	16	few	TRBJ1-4	CASSLAGTGAGEKLFF	TGCGCCAGCAGCTTGGCCGGGACAGGGGCAGGTGAAAAACTGTTTTTT
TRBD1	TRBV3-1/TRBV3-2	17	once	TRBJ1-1	CASSRIGQGRRNTEAFF	TGTGCCAGCAGCCGAATTGGACAGGGCCGGAGGAACACTGAAGCTTTCTTT